Described below is a single T cell receptor beta chain sequence and its context. Its antigen is unidentified. This specimen belongs to a study of graft-versus-host responses after intestinal transplantation. Looking at the study overall: Isolated intestinal, liver-intestinal, or multivisceral transplants had been given to the recipients. All recipients got anti-thymocyte globulin induction, then tacrolimus and steroids for 2 to 4 years.

Findings of the study overall: Within allografts, high graft-versus-host to host-versus-graft clonal ratios were seen among patients with graft-donor T cell macrochimerism. Recipient bone marrow held GvH clones, some seen earlier in ileum or blood.

The protocol was immunoSEQ multiplex PCR, while the TCRdb copy is restricted to in-frame clones and leaves out a portion. Of about 71,000 clones listed, about 90% are singletons. CDR1 is SQVTM and CDR2 is ANQGSEA in the germline V gene. This CDR3 contains 13 residues. V shed 4 bases, J shed 3 bases, and the junction held 6 bases outside the gene matches. V usage is TRBV29-1 and J usage is TRBJ2-7; the match to TRBD1 covers 7 bases. Source: unstimulated CD8+ T cells sorted from spleen or lymph node cells, taken before intestinal transplant. The TCR comes from a human donor who received an intestinal transplant. The chain's CDR3 is CSVVDRDSYEQYF. The CDR3 DNA reads as TGCAGCGTTGTCGACCGGGACAGCTACGAGCAGTACTTC.